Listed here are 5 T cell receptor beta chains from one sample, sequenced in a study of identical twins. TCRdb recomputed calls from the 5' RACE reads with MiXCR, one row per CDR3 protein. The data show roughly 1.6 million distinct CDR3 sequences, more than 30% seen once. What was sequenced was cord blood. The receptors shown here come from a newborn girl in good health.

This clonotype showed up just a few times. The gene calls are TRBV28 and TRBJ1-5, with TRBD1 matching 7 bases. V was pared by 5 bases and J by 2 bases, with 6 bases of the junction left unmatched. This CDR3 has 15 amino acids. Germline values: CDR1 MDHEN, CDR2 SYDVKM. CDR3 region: CASSESTGGNQPQHF. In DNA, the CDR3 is TGTGCCAGCAGTGAGTCTACAGGGGGCAATCAGCCCCAGCATTTT. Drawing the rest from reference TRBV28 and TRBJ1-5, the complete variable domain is DVKVTQSSRYLVKRTGEKVFLECVQDMDHENMFWYRQDPGLGLRLIYFSYDVKMKEKGDIPEGYSVSREKKERFSLILESASTNQTSMYLCASSESTGGNQPQHFGDGTRLSIL.

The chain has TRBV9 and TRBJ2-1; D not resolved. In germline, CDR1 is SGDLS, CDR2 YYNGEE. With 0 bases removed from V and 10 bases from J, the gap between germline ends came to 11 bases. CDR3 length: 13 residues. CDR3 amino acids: CASSVVGLGEQFF. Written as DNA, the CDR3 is TGTGCCAGCAGCGTAGTTGGGTTAGGGGAGCAGTTCTTC.

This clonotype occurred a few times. The CDR3 DNA reads TGTGCCATCAGTGATGGCAGCACTGAAGCTTTCTTT. Translation gives CAISDGSTEAFF. The chain joins TRBV10-3 to TRBJ1-1; D is undetermined. Germline CDR1 and CDR2: ENHRY and SYGVKD. The CDR3 sequence is 12 residues long. Trimming took off 3 bases at V and 4 bases at J, with 6 bases between the two ends.

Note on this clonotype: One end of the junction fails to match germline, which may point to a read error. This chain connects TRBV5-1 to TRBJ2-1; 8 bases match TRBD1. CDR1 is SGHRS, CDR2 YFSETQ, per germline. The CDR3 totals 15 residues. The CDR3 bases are TGCGTCAGCAGCTCGGACAGGGTGGTCAACAATGAGCAGTTCTTC. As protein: CVSSSDRVVNNEQFF.

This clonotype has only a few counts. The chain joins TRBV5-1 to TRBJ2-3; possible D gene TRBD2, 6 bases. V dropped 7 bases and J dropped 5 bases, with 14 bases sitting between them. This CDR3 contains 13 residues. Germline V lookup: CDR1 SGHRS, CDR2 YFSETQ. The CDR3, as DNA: TGCGCCAGCTTTAGCGGCATCGGAGATACGCAGTATTTT. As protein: CASFSGIGDTQYF.